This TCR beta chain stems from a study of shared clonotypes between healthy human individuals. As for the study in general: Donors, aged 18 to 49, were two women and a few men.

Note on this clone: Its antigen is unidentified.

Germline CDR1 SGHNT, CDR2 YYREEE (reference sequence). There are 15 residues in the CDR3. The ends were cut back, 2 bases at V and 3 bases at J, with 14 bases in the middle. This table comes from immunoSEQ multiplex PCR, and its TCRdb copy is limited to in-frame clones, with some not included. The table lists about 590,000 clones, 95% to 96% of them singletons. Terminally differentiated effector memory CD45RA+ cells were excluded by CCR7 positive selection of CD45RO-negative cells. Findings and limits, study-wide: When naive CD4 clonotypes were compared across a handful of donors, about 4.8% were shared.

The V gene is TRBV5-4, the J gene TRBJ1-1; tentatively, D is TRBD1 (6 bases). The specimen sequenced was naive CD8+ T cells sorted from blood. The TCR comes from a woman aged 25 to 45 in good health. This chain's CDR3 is CASSLVGGRHTEAFF. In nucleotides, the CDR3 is TGTGCCAGCAGCTTAGTAGGGGGACGGCACACTGAAGCTTTCTTT.